This T cell receptor beta chain was captured in a study of blood T cell repertoires in COVID-19. Whole-study context: The United States, Italy and Spain provided the acute and convalescent COVID-19 samples. In each case, the material was cDNA or gDNA derived from T cells, B-cell-depleted T cells, or PBMCs.

Original processing notes: By means of reference gene primer amplification, nucleated cell counts were estimated. Sequencing was performed with immunoSEQ multiplex PCR; in TCRdb, only in-frame clones are kept and a portion is missing. V and J calls and clone size are given by that table; D and trimming were obtained from the DNA. The repertoire holds under 200,000 clones, around four fifths seen once, with 13% to 15% in the top ten. Germline V CDR1 and CDR2: SGHAT, FQNNGV. V dropped 5 bases and J dropped 11; count of bases not matched to a gene: 6. The CDR3 loop spans 12 amino acids. This TCR was recovered from a young man with active or convalescent COVID-19. The chain carries TRBV11-2 and TRBJ2-3; 8 bases fit TRBD1. The sequencing input was peripheral blood. The CDR3 protein is CASSRDRTLQYF. The CDR3 nucleotides are TGTGCCAGCAGCCGGGACAGGACCTTGCAGTATTTT.